The sequence of this T cell receptor beta chain was determined in a study of blood T cell repertoires in COVID-19. Original handling: How many nucleated cells were present was estimated from reference gene primer amplification. Sequencing was performed with immunoSEQ multiplex PCR; in TCRdb, only in-frame clones are kept and a portion is missing. D and trimming were read from the DNA, whereas the V and J calls and clone size are those reported in that table. The repertoire has just over 150,000 clones, about 80% of them found once; the top ten carry approximately 0.5%. CDR1 is MNHNS, CDR2 SASEGT, per germline. CDR3 length: 16 amino acids. Trimming cost V 0 bases and J 5 bases, with 14 bases left between them.

Sequencing was carried out using peripheral blood. The chain recombines TRBV6-1 with TRBJ1-3; D uncertain. The sequence came from a man aged 55 to 70 with acute or convalescent COVID-19. Written as DNA, the CDR3 is TGTGCCAGCAGTGAAGCGGTACGCGGGTATAGAAACACCATATATTTT. Translated, it gives CASSEAVRGYRNTIYF.